The 2 T cell receptor beta chains below were found in one sample sequenced in a study of blood T cell repertoires in COVID-19. Measured with immunoSEQ multiplex PCR; TCRdb has only the in-frame clones, and not every one. The sample gives roughly 89,000 clones, less than 85% of which show up once; 10% is in the top ten. Specimen: peripheral blood. The receptors were gathered from a woman in her 70s with acute or convalescent COVID-19.

This clone was detected many times. The chain carries TRBV2 and TRBJ2-1; 11 bases are shared with TRBD2. Germline-derived CDR1 and CDR2 are SNHLY and FYNNEI. With 2 bases clipped from V and 3 bases from J, the junction kept 3 bases outside the gene matches. This CDR3 is 16 amino acids long. The CDR3 nucleotides are TGTGCCAGCAGTGAACCGACTAGCGGGATCTACAATGAGCAGTTCTTC. It codes for CASSEPTSGIYNEQFF. The complete variable domain, with remaining parts taken from reference TRBV2 and TRBJ2-1, reads EPEVTQTPSHQVTQMGQEVILRCVPISNHLYFYWYRQILGQKVEFLVSFYNNEISEKSEIFDDQFSVERPDGSNFTLKIRSTKLEDSAMYFCASSEPTSGIYNEQFFGPGTRLTVL.

The rearrangement uses TRBV30 and TRBJ2-2; 7 nucleotides align to TRBD1. The CDR3 extends over 13 amino acids. Germline CDR1 GTSNPN, CDR2 SVGIG (reference sequence). V shed 5 bases, J shed 6 bases, and the junction held 6 bases outside the gene matches. The CDR3 protein is CAWGQVKPGELFF. The CDR3 DNA sequence: TGTGCCTGGGGACAGGTTAAACCCGGGGAGCTGTTTTTT.